This TCR beta chain was documented in a study of T cell changes during pregnancy in multiple sclerosis (dated by TCRdb to about 2019). Some background on the complete study: Changes in the T cell repertoire over the course of pregnancy were examined in this study in women with multiple sclerosis.

For this chain, trimming is 3 bases at the V end and 0 bases at the J end, and the number of junction bases without a gene match is 17. Reading the germline V gene gives CDR1 KGHSH and CDR2 LQKENI. Taken from cysteine to phenylalanine, the CDR3 has 20 residues. The retained sequence is limited to the CDR3, 60 bases, with the frame set at the first base. The library relied on the immunoSEQ multiplex PCR assay. Held by TCRdb, this immuneACCESS table contains in-frame sequences only and omits some clones. Under half of the omission traces to an unresolved V gene where checked; the cause of the rest is unknown. The sample table lists about 44,000 clones, 89% of them with a count of one. Approximately 1.1% of the sample rests with the top ten. This clone came up once. Its recognized antigen is unknown. The input lacks base qualities; no much larger clone sits a single base away.

This TCR derives from a female donor with multiple sclerosis, enrolled in a pregnancy study. This specimen consisted of CD4+ T cells from peripheral blood mononuclear cells, obtained after pregnancy. This receptor chain uses TRBV18 and TRBJ2-3, with 8 bases in between that match TRBD2. CDR3 loop: CASSPNNWVTSGFSTDTQYF. The DNA sequence follows: TGTGCCAGCTCACCGAATAACTGGGTTACTAGCGGCTTTAGCACAGATACGCAGTATTTT.